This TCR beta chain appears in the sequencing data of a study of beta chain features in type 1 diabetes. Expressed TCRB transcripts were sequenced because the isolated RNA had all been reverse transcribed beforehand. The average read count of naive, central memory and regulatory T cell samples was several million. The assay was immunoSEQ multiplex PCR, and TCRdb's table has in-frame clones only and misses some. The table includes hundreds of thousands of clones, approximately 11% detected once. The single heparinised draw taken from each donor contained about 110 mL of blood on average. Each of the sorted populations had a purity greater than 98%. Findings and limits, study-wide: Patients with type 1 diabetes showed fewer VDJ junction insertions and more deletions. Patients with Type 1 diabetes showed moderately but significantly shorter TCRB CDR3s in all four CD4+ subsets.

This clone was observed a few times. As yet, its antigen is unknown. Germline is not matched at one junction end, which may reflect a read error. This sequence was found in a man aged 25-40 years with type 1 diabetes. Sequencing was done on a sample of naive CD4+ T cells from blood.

The CDR3, as DNA: TGCAGTGCTGGCCGGGGTGGATTT. Translation: CSAGRGGF. The chain links TRBV20-1 to TRBJ1-4; D unresolved. CDR1 is DFQATT and CDR2 is SNEGSKA in the germline V gene (reference sequence). There are 8 residues in the CDR3.